A selection of T cell receptor beta chains follows, all from one sample in a study of T cells after posttransplantation cyclophosphamide. The table came from immunoSEQ multiplex PCR; TCRdb's copy has only in-frame clones and leaves some out. This sample carries about 6,400 clones, 70% to 75% of them seen once, and the ten largest clones take 20% to 25%. The specimen comprised PBMCs, sampled about 1,500 days after allogeneic stem cell transplant with posttransplant cyclophosphamide. All receptors come from a male patient in his thirties who received an allogeneic stem cell transplant from a related donor, was CMV-positive, and had acute GVHD only. Some T cells may be provided by the graft donor. The CDR3 runs from the conserved cysteine through the conserved F or W. The D gene is left open where the match is weak. The listing skips clone size in some rows; elsewhere it reads once, few, many or a size class.

TRBV29-1	TRBJ2-5	-	TRBD1	CSVGDREQGETQYF	TGCAGCGTTGGGGACAGGGAGCAAGGAGAGACCCAGTACTTC
TRBV7-9	TRBJ2-3	-	TRBD2	CASSARELGLGSTDTQYF	TGTGCCAGCAGCGCGCGGGAATTGGGACTAGGGAGCACAGATACGCAGTATTTT
TRBV5-1	TRBJ2-2	-	TRBD1	CASSLGQGANTGELFF	TGCGCCAGCAGCTTGGGACAGGGCGCGAACACCGGGGAGCTGTTTTTT
TRBV5-1	TRBJ1-2	few	TRBD1	CASSSQGAGGYTF	TGCGCCAGCAGCTCTCAGGGGGCGGGTGGCTACACCTTC
TRBV21-1	TRBJ2-5	-	-	CASSKGRWKTQYF	TGTGCCAGCAGCAAAGGGAGGTGGAAGACCCAGTACTTC
TRBV18	TRBJ1-3	-	TRBD1	CASSPRQGSGNTIYF	TGTGCCAGCTCACCGCGACAGGGCTCTGGAAACACCATATATTTT
TRBV7-9	TRBJ1-1	-	-	CASSLEGERMRNTEAFF	TGTGCCAGCAGCTTAGAAGGGGAACGGATGCGGAACACTGAAGCTTTCTTT
TRBV5-1	TRBJ2-1	once	TRBD2	CASSLAVLAGPNEQFF	TGCGCCAGCAGCTTGGCCGTCCTAGCGGGCCCCAATGAGCAGTTCTTC
TRBV19	TRBJ1-1	-	TRBD1	CASTPYDKTGNAEAFF	TGTGCCAGTACTCCCTACGATAAGACAGGGAACGCTGAAGCTTTCTTT
TRBV4-2	TRBJ2-7	-	-	CASSQVGRDSSYEQYF	TGTGCCAGCAGCCAAGTAGGTCGGGACTCGTCGTACGAGCAGTACTTC
TRBV5-4	TRBJ1-4	-	-	CASSNRQNEKLFF	TGTGCCAGCAGCAATAGACAGAATGAAAAACTGTTTTTT
TRBV11-1	TRBJ1-2	few	-	CASSLQGSMGYTF	TGTGCCAGCAGCTTACAGGGCTCTATGGGCTACACCTTC
TRBV5-1	TRBJ1-2	-	-	CASSLDGHGYTF	TGCGCCAGCAGCTTGGATGGGCACGGCTACACCTTC
TRBV11-1	TRBJ1-1	-	TRBD1	CASSLPQGARTEAFF	TGTGCCAGCAGCCTGCCACAGGGGGCGAGAACTGAAGCTTTCTTT
TRBV2	TRBJ1-1	-	-	CAVRTTGNTEAFF	TGTGCCGTCAGGACGACAGGGAACACTGAAGCTTTCTTT
TRBV28	TRBJ1-1	-	-	CASSLGRAGTEAFF	TGTGCCAGCAGTTTGGGCAGGGCAGGCACTGAAGCTTTCTTT
TRBV5-4	TRBJ2-2	-	TRBD1	CASSFRTGPRTGELFF	TGTGCCAGCAGCTTCCGGACAGGGCCGCGCACCGGGGAGCTGTTTTTT